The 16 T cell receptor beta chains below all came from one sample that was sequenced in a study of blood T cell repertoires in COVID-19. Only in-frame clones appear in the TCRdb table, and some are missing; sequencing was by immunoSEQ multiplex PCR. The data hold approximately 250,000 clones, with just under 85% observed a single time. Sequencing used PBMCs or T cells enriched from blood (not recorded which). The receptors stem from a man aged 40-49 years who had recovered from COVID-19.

The CDR3 reads CASSARTGAPYEQYF. The CDR3 DNA reads as TGCGCCAGCAGCGCTCGGACAGGGGCCCCCTACGAGCAGTACTTC. The V call is TRBV5-1, the J call TRBJ2-7; 9 bases match TRBD1. CDR1 is SGHRS, CDR2 YFSETQ, per germline. This CDR3 is 15 amino acids long. Trimming took 4 bases from V and 2 from J; bases not matched to a gene: 7.

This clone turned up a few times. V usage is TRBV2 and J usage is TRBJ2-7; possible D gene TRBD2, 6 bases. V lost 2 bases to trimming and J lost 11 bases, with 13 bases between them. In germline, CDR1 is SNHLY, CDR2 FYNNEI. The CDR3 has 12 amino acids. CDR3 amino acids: CASSEWGEEEYF. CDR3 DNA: TGTGCCAGCAGTGAATGGGGGGAGGAGGAGTACTTC.

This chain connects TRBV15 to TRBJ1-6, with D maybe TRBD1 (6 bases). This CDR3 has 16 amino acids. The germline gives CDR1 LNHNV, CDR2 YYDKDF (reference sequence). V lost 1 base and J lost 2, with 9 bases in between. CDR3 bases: TGTGCCACCAGCAGAGGTAGGGGGACCTATAATTCACCCCTCCACTTT. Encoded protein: CATSRGRGTYNSPLHF.

The CDR3 protein is CASSSHTTGSNEQFF. The CDR3 DNA sequence: TGTGCCAGTAGTTCGCACACGACAGGGAGTAATGAGCAGTTCTTC. The rearrangement joins TRBV19 to TRBJ2-1; 7 nucleotides align to TRBD1. Germline assignment: CDR1 LNHDA and CDR2 SQIVND (reference sequence). CDR3 length: 15 residues. With V trimmed by 5 bases and J by 7 bases, 11 bases remained unmatched.

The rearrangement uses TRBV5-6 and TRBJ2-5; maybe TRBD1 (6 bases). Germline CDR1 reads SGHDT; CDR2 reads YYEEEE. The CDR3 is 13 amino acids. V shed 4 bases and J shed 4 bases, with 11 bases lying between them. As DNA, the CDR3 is TGTGCCAGCAGCGGGGGCCCCGGAGAGACCCAGTACTTC. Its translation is CASSGGPGETQYF.

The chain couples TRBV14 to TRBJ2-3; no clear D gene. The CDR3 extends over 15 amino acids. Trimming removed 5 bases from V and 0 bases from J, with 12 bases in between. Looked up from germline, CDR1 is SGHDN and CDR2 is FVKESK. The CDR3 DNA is TGTGCCAGCAGCTTAATGCAGACTAGCACAGATACGCAGTATTTT. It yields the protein CASSLMQTSTDTQYF.

CDR3 bases: TGCGCCAGCAGCTTGGGACTCACTTACGAGCAGTACTTC. Protein sequence: CASSLGLTYEQYF. V and J are TRBV5-1 and TRBJ2-7; D ambiguous. The CDR3 sequence is 13 residues long. V was trimmed by 0 bases and J by 4 bases, leaving 8 bases between them. CDR1 is SGHRS, CDR2 YFSETQ, per germline.

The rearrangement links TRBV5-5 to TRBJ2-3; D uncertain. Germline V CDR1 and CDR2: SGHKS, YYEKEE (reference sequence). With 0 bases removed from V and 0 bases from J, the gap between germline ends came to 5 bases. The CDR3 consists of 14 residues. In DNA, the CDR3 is TGTGCCAGCAGCTTGGAGCTGAGCACAGATACGCAGTATTTT. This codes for CASSLELSTDTQYF.

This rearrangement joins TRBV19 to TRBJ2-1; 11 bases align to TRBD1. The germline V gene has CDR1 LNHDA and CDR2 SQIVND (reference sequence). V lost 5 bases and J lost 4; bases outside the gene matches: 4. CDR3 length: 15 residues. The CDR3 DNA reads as TGTGCCAGTAGTCTGGGGACAGGGGGTTACAATGAGCAGTTCTTC. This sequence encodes CASSLGTGGYNEQFF.

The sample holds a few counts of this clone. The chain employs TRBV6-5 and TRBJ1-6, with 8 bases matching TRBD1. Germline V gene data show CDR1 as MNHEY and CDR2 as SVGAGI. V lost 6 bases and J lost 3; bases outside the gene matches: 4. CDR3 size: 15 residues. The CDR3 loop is CASRDRALYNSPLHF. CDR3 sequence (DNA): TGTGCCAGCAGGGACAGGGCCCTCTATAATTCACCCCTCCACTTT.

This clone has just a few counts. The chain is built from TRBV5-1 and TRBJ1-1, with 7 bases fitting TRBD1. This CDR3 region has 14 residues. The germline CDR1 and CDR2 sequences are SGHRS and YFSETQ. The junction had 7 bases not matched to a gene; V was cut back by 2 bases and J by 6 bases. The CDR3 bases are TGCGCCAGCAGCTTAGTCCCCGACAGGGCTGAAGCTTTCTTT. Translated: CASSLVPDRAEAFF.

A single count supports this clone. CDR3 region: CASSQDPGEGSNEQFF. The DNA for the CDR3 is TGCGCCAGCAGCCAAGATCCGGGGGAGGGTAGCAATGAGCAGTTCTTC. The chain combines TRBV4-1 with TRBJ2-1, with 7 nucleotides matching TRBD2. Germline V gene data show CDR1 as MGHRA and CDR2 as YSYEKL. The CDR3 has 16 amino acids. Germline trimming cut 0 bases from V and 6 bases from J; bases unmatched to any gene: 8.

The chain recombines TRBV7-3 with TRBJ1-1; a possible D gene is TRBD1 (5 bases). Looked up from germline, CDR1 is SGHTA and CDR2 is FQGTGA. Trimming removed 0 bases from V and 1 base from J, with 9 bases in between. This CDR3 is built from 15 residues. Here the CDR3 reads CASSLTRQGNTEAFF. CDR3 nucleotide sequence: TGTGCCAGCAGCTTAACGAGGCAGGGGAACACTGAAGCTTTCTTT.

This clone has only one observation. The CDR3 nucleotides are TGTGCCAGCAGCTCGGACAGGAGGACCGGGGAGCTGTTTTTT. Its translation: CASSSDRRTGELFF. The chain carries TRBV7-9 and TRBJ2-2, with 7 bases lining up with TRBD1. The CDR3 contains 14 residues. V trimming: 4 bases; J trimming: 5 bases; junction bases outside the gene matches: 4. CDR1 is SEHNR, CDR2 FQNEAQ, per germline (reference sequence).

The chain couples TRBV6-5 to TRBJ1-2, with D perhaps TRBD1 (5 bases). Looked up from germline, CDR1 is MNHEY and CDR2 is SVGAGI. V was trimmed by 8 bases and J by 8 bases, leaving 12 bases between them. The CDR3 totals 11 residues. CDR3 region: CASQGPGGYTF. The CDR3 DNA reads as TGTGCCAGCCAGGGTCCGGGCGGCTACACCTTC.

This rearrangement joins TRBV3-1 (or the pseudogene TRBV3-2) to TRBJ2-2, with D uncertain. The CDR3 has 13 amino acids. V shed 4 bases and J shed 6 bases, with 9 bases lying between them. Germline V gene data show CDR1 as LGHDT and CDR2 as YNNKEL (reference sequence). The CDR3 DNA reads TGTGCCAGCAGCCCCACCAGGTCCGGGGAGCTGTTTTTT. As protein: CASSPTRSGELFF.